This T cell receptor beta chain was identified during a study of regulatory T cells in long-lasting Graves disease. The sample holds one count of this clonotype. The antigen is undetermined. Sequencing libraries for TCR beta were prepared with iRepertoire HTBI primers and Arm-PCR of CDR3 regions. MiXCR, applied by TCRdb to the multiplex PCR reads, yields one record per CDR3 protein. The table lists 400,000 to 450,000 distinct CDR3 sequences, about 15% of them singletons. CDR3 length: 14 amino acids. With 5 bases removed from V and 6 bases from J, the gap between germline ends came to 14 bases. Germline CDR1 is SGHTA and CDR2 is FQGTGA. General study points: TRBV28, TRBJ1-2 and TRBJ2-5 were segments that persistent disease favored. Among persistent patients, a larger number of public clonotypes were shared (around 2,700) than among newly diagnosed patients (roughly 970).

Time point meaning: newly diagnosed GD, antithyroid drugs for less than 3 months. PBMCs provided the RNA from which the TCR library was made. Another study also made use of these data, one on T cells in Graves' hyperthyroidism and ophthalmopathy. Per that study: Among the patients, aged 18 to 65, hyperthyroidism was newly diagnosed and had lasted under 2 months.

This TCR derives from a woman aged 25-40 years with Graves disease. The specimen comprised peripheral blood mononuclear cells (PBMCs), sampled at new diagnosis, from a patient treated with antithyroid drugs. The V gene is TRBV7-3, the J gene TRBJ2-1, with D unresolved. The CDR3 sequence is CASSQPSARNEQFF. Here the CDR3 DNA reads TGTGCCAGCAGCCAACCCTCTGCCCGCAATGAGCAGTTCTTC.